The rows below give T cell receptor beta chains drawn from one sample of a study of beta chain features in type 1 diabetes. The table came from immunoSEQ multiplex PCR; TCRdb's copy has only in-frame clones and leaves some out. In the table there are about 710,000 clones, around an eighth of which are singletons. Source material: naive CD4+ T cells from blood. These receptors originate from a man aged 18 to 30 with type 1 diabetes. The CDR3 runs from the conserved cysteine through the conserved F or W. The D gene is left open where the match is weak. Only part of the rows carry a size: once, few, many, or a class if the clone is expanded.

TRBV28,-,TRBJ1-1,few,CASTDPGLLIEAFF,TGTGCCAGCACCGACCCGGGACTCCTTATTGAAGCTTTCTTT
TRBV29-1,TRBD1,TRBJ1-1,-,CSVDRGRTEAFF,TGCAGCGTGGACAGGGGCCGCACTGAAGCTTTCTTT
TRBV18,-,TRBJ1-6,few,CASSPQQGESPLHF,TGTGCCAGCTCACCACAACAGGGTGAATCACCCCTCCACTTT
TRBV27,-,TRBJ2-7,few,CASRITGTDEQYF,TGTGCCAGCAGGATTACAGGGACCGACGAGCAGTACTTC
TRBV4-1,-,TRBJ2-1,-,CASSPQGSWNEQFF,TGCGCCAGCAGCCCGCAGGGGAGTTGGAATGAGCAGTTCTTC
TRBV5-6,TRBD2,TRBJ2-3,few,CASSSLAGGPDTQYF,TGTGCCAGCAGCTCACTGGCGGGAGGGCCGGATACGCAGTATTTT
TRBV11-1,TRBD2,TRBJ2-1,-,CASSSLGTNNEQFF,TGTGCCAGCAGCTCTCTCGGGACTAACAATGAGCAGTTCTTC
TRBV9,-,TRBJ1-2,few,CASSPDVGTYGYTF,TGTGCCAGCAGCCCCGACGTCGGGACCTATGGCTACACCTTC
TRBV9,TRBD2,TRBJ2-2,few,CASSVATSGITGELFF,TGTGCCAGCAGCGTAGCAACTAGCGGGATTACCGGGGAGCTGTTTTTT
TRBV5-1,-,TRBJ1-1,few,CASSLLEHTEAFF,TGCGCCAGCAGCTTATTGGAGCACACTGAAGCTTTCTTT
TRBV29-1,TRBD1,TRBJ1-1,few,CSVGGGSTEAFF,TGCAGCGTTGGAGGGGGCAGCACTGAAGCTTTCTTT
TRBV9,TRBD2,TRBJ2-1,-,CASSGEGRYNEQFF,TGTGCCAGCAGCGGGGAGGGGAGATACAATGAGCAGTTCTTC
TRBV9,-,TRBJ2-5,-,CASSNYGETQYF,TGTGCCAGCAGTAATTATGGGGAGACCCAGTACTTC
TRBV21-1,-,TRBJ2-7,-,CASSCLLDRGQLREQYF,TGTGCCAGCAGCTGTCTCCTCGACAGGGGGCAATTACGTGAGCAGTACTTC
TRBV30,-,TRBJ1-1,-,CACERGSEAFF,TGTGCCTGCGAGAGAGGCAGTGAAGCTTTCTTT
TRBV19,-,TRBJ2-1,few,CATRRHAYNEQFF,TGTGCCACTCGCAGGCACGCCTACAATGAGCAGTTCTTC
TRBV7-6,TRBD1,TRBJ2-7,few,CASSLAGTGNYEQYF,TGTGCCAGCAGCTTAGCGGGGACAGGAAACTACGAGCAGTACTTC
TRBV4-1,-,TRBJ2-5,few,CASSHGRPQETQYF,TGCGCCAGCAGCCACGGACGGCCCCAAGAGACCCAGTACTTC
TRBV10-3,-,TRBJ2-5,-,CAISERPRGQETQYF,TGTGCCATCAGTGAGCGCCCCAGGGGTCAAGAGACCCAGTACTTC
TRBV6-1,-,TRBJ1-5,-,CASSVGGNQPQHF,TGTGCCAGCAGTGTCGGTGGGAATCAGCCCCAGCATTTT
TRBV7-3,-,TRBJ1-1,few,CASSPGDWGSGTEAFF,TGTGCCAGCAGCCCAGGGGACTGGGGGTCGGGCACTGAAGCTTTCTTT
TRBV30,TRBD1,TRBJ1-2,-,CAWTGGLGGYTF,TGTGCCTGGACAGGGGGTTTGGGTGGCTACACCTTC
TRBV4-3,TRBD1,TRBJ1-1,few,CASSRQGEGTEAFF,TGCGCCAGCAGCCGACAGGGCGAGGGTACTGAAGCTTTCTTT
TRBV5-4,-,TRBJ1-2,-,CASSLWGPPPGYTF,TGTGCCAGCAGCTTGTGGGGACCCCCTCCGGGCTACACCTTC
TRBV5-1,-,TRBJ2-5,few,CASSLVGTASETQYF,TGCGCCAGCAGCTTGGTCGGGACCGCCTCCGAGACCCAGTACTTC
TRBV20-1,-,TRBJ2-3,-,CSASGDTQYF,TGCAGTGCTAGCGGAGATACGCAGTATTTT
TRBV13,TRBD1,TRBJ1-3,-,CASSLSRGRGNTIYF,TGTGCCAGCAGCTTATCCAGGGGGCGCGGAAACACCATATATTTT
TRBV30,-,TRBJ1-4,few,CAWSFSGHNEKLFF,TGTGCCTGGAGTTTTTCAGGGCATAATGAAAAACTGTTTTTT
TRBV18,-,TRBJ2-3,few,CASSRGTQVTDTQYF,TGTGCCAGCTCCCGCGGGACACAGGTCACAGATACGCAGTATTTT
TRBV12-5,-,TRBJ2-3,-,CASGFLLGTDTQYF,TGTGCTAGTGGTTTTCTTCTCGGTACAGATACGCAGTATTTT
TRBV7-8,-,TRBJ1-4,-,CASSGARGGTTNEKLFF,TGTGCCAGCAGCGGAGCGAGAGGAGGGACAACTAATGAAAAACTGTTTTTT
TRBV5-4,TRBD2,TRBJ2-3,few,CASSSLQRGGDTQYF,TGTGCCAGCAGCTCCTTACAGCGGGGGGGAGATACGCAGTATTTT
TRBV6-5,TRBD2,TRBJ2-1,-,CASSYSTSGSNEQFF,TGTGCCAGCAGTTACTCGACTAGCGGGAGCAATGAGCAGTTCTTC
TRBV28,-,TRBJ1-2,-,CASSPQGDYGYTF,TGTGCCAGCAGCCCACAGGGAGACTATGGCTACACCTTC
TRBV30,TRBD1,TRBJ2-3,few,CAWTPGQGSDTQYF,TGTGCCTGGACTCCGGGACAGGGGTCAGATACGCAGTATTTT
TRBV27,TRBD1,TRBJ1-1,few,CASSLSPQGRTEAFF,TGTGCCAGCAGTTTATCCCCACAGGGGAGAACTGAAGCTTTCTTT
TRBV15,-,TRBJ1-4,-,CATTPRVDRNEKLFF,TGTGCCACCACCCCCCGGGTGGACCGTAATGAAAAACTGTTTTTT
TRBV7-2,-,TRBJ2-3,few,CASSLGGATDTQYF,TGTGCCAGCAGCTTAGGCGGAGCCACAGATACGCAGTATTTT
TRBV30,-,TRBJ2-7,once,CAWSVLNLRNYEQYF,TGTGCCTGGAGTGTGCTAAATTTACGAAACTACGAGCAGTACTTC
TRBV28,TRBD1,TRBJ1-6,-,CASSLVGQGRSPLHF,TGTGCCAGCAGTTTAGTCGGACAGGGAAGATCACCCCTCCACTTT
TRBV6-1,-,TRBJ2-1,-,CASSVEPGFTYNEQFF,TGTGCCAGCAGTGTAGAACCGGGATTTACCTACAATGAGCAGTTCTTC
TRBV18,-,TRBJ1-2,few,CASSPGRYGYTF,TGTGCCAGCTCACCGGGACGGTATGGCTACACCTTC
TRBV28,TRBD1,TRBJ1-1,-,CASSPLDREAFF,TGTGCCAGCTCACCTTTGGACAGGGAAGCTTTCTTT
TRBV11-3,-,TRBJ2-3,-,CASSFAADTQYF,TGTGCCAGCAGCTTCGCTGCAGATACGCAGTATTTT
TRBV19,TRBD1,TRBJ1-2,few,CASSPQGAMGYTF,TGTGCCAGTAGCCCACAGGGGGCTATGGGCTACACCTTC
TRBV5-1,TRBD1,TRBJ2-3,few,CASSSLDRGDTDTQYF,TGCGCCAGCAGCTCCCTCGACAGGGGAGATACAGATACGCAGTATTTT
TRBV28,-,TRBJ1-1,-,CASKPASPEAFF,TGTGCCAGCAAACCGGCATCTCCTGAAGCTTTCTTT
TRBV29-1,-,TRBJ2-2,few,CSVAGTANTGELFF,TGCAGCGTGGCCGGGACGGCGAACACCGGGGAGCTGTTTTTT
TRBV2,-,TRBJ2-5,-,CASSEEARETQYF,TGTGCCAGCAGTGAAGAGGCGCGGGAGACCCAGTACTTC
TRBV4-1,TRBD2,TRBJ2-4,-,CASSQSSGTYDSRTKNIQYF,TGCGCCAGCAGCCAGAGTAGCGGGACCTATGACAGTCGGACCAAAAACATTCAGTACTTC
TRBV10-1,-,TRBJ2-5,-,CASSSRVQETQYF,TGCGCCAGCAGCAGCCGGGTCCAAGAGACCCAGTACTTC
TRBV5-5,-,TRBJ2-5,-,CASSPLGYTQETQYF,TGTGCCAGCAGCCCTTTGGGCTATACCCAAGAGACCCAGTACTTC
TRBV5-1,-,TRBJ1-1,-,CASSSQGRDEAFF,TGCGCCAGCAGCTCCCAGGGGAGGGATGAAGCTTTCTTT
TRBV25-1,TRBD1,TRBJ1-5,few,CASSSQGAWQPQHF,TGTGCCAGCAGTTCACAGGGGGCCTGGCAGCCCCAGCATTTT
TRBV2,TRBD2,TRBJ2-3,-,CASTAGLAGVSDTQYF,TGTGCCAGCACCGCGGGACTAGCGGGAGTTTCAGATACGCAGTATTTT
TRBV4-2,TRBD1,TRBJ2-7,-,CASSQDMDRGAYEQYF,TGTGCCAGCAGCCAAGATATGGACAGGGGGGCCTACGAGCAGTACTTC
TRBV2,-,TRBJ2-5,-,CASSAERVETQYF,TGTGCCAGCAGTGCGGAACGAGTAGAGACCCAGTACTTC